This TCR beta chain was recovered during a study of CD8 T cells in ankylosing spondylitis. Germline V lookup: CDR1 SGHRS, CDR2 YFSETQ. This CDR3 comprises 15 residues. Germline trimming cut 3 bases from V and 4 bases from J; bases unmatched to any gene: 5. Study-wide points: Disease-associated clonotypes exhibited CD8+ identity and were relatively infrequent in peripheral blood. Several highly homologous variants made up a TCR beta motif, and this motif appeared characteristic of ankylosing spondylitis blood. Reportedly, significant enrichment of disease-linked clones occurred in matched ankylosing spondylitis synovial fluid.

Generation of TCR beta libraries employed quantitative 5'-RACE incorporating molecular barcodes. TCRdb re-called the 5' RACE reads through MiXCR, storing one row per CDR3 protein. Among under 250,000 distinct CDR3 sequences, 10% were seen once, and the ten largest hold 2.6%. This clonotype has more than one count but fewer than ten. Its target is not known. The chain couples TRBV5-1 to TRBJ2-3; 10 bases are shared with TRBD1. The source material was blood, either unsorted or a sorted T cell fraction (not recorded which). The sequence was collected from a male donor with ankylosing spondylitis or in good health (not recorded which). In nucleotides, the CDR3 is TGCGCCAGCAGCTCAAGGGACAGGGGAGCAGATACGCAGTATTTT. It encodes CASSSRDRGADTQYF.